One sample yielded the 22 T cell receptor beta chains listed below, sequenced in a study of blood T cell repertoires in COVID-19. Assay used: immunoSEQ multiplex PCR; TCRdb lists only in-frame clones, some missing. This repertoire shows 200,000 to 300,000 clones, about nine tenths found once; its top ten account for roughly 7%. Sequencing input: peripheral blood. The receptors here all came from a man in his sixties who had recovered from COVID-19.

The chain employs TRBV12-3 or TRBV12-4 and TRBJ1-1, with D possibly being TRBD1 (5 bases). Trimming shortened V by 6 bases and J by 10 bases, and 18 bases separated the two germline ends. The CDR3 spans 13 residues. The CDR3 sequence: CASSSWGEGGAFF. CDR3 coding DNA: TGTGCCAGCAGCTCTTGGGGGGAAGGAGGAGCTTTCTTT.

This clone was seen just once. The chain joins TRBV3-1 (or the pseudogene TRBV3-2) to TRBJ2-3, with 11 bases aligning to TRBD2. The length of the CDR3 is 18 residues. V shed 0 bases and J 0 bases; nucleotides not matched to a gene: 5. Germline V gene lookup returns CDR1 LGHDT and CDR2 YNNKEL (reference sequence). The CDR3 nucleotides are TGTGCCAGCAGCCAAGACGCACTAGCGGGGGTTAGCACAGATACGCAGTATTTT. Translated, it gives CASSQDALAGVSTDTQYF.

This clone was detected many times. The gene calls are TRBV5-6 and TRBJ2-2, with 10 bases that match TRBD2. Losses at the gene ends were 4 bases for V and 0 bases for J; bases not matched to a gene: 9. Per germline, CDR1 SGHDT and CDR2 YYEEEE. This CDR3 has 18 amino acids. The CDR3 coding sequence is TGTGCCAGCAGCAGAAAGCGGGGGGGATACGCGAACACCGGGGAGCTGTTTTTT. This encodes CASSRKRGGYANTGELFF.

This chain links TRBV6-1 with TRBJ2-2; D is perhaps TRBD2 (6 bases). V lost 3 bases and J lost 3, with 14 bases in between. The germline V gene encodes CDR1 MNHNS and CDR2 SASEGT. The CDR3 consists of 16 residues. The CDR3 protein is CASSDRGMADTGELFF. The CDR3 DNA follows: TGTGCCAGCAGTGACCGGGGGATGGCGGACACCGGGGAGCTGTTTTTT.

V gene TRBV18 combines with J gene TRBJ2-1, with a weak D call TRBD2 (5 bases). Trimming removed 1 base at V and 0 bases at J, with 7 bases between. CDR3 size: 15 residues. CDR1 and CDR2 from the germline V gene are KGHSH and LQKENI. The CDR3 DNA is TGTGCCAGCTCACCACAGAGGGACTCCTACAATGAGCAGTTCTTC. It is translated as CASSPQRDSYNEQFF.

The chain has TRBV28 and TRBJ1-2; 10 bases agree with TRBD1. Germline loops: CDR1 MDHEN, CDR2 SYDVKM. V shed 5 bases and J 4 bases; nucleotides not matched to a gene: 7. This CDR3 has 15 amino acids. CDR3 nucleotide sequence: TGTGCCAGCAGTACGACGACAGGGGGCGGCTATGGCTACACCTTC. Protein sequence: CASSTTTGGGYGYTF.

The chain carries TRBV20-1 and TRBJ1-3, with D unclear. The CDR3 has 11 amino acids. Per germline, CDR1 DFQATT and CDR2 SNEGSKA (reference sequence). V lost 6 bases and J 1 base, leaving 4 bases between the germline ends. The CDR3 nucleotides are TGCAGTGCCCCTTCTGGAAACACCATATATTTT. Protein product: CSAPSGNTIYF.

The gene calls are TRBV6-6 and TRBJ2-2, with D uncertain. The CDR3 spans 14 residues. Trimming shortened V by 2 bases and J by 0 bases, and 4 bases separated the two germline ends. The germline V gene encodes CDR1 MNHNY and CDR2 SVGAGI (reference sequence). CDR3 DNA: TGTGCCAGCAGTTACGGGCCGAACACCGGGGAGCTGTTTTTT. Translation gives CASSYGPNTGELFF.

This chain uses TRBV3-1 (or the pseudogene TRBV3-2) with TRBJ2-4, with 8 bases matching TRBD2. V shed 2 bases, J shed 6 bases, and the junction held 6 bases outside the gene matches. CDR3 size: 15 residues. The germline V gene encodes CDR1 LGHDT and CDR2 YNNKEL (reference sequence). Here the CDR3 reads CASSQNGGAGNIQYF. DNA of the CDR3: TGTGCCAGCAGCCAAAACGGGGGGGCGGGAAACATTCAGTACTTC.

In its sample, this clone was seen a few times. The chain combines TRBV11-2 with TRBJ2-7; TRBD1 aligns across 8 bases. V was clipped by 5 bases and J by 3 bases; unmatched bases: 3. CDR3 length: 13 residues. Germline-derived CDR1 and CDR2 are SGHAT and FQNNGV. Written as DNA, the CDR3 is TGTGCCAGCAGCGAGGACAGGGTCTACGAGCAGTACGTC. It encodes CASSEDRVYEQYV.

This chain connects TRBV3-1 (or the pseudogene TRBV3-2) to TRBJ2-3, with 16 bases fitting TRBD2. V trimming: 5 bases; J trimming: 5 bases; junction bases outside the gene matches: 7. Germline V gene data show CDR1 as LGHDT and CDR2 as YNNKEL (reference sequence). The CDR3 is 17 residues long. The CDR3 DNA follows: TGTGCCAGCAGCGGGACTAGCGGGGGGGACACGGTAGATACGCAGTATTTT. It specifies CASSGTSGGDTVDTQYF.

Note on this clone: Other DNA sequences from this sample encode an identical CDR3 as well. The chain carries TRBV19 and TRBJ1-6; no definite D call. Germline CDR1 LNHDA, CDR2 SQIVND (reference sequence). Trimming cost V 5 bases and J 8 bases, with 10 bases left between them. The CDR3 totals 13 residues. Written as DNA, the CDR3 is TGTGCCAGTAGTGGGCAGCTCTATTCACCCCTCCACTTT. Its protein product is CASSGQLYSPLHF.

The chain is built from TRBV7-8 and TRBJ2-3; maybe TRBD1 (6 bases). Germline V gene data show CDR1 as SGHVS and CDR2 as FQNEAQ. The CDR3 loop spans 14 amino acids. V was shortened by 4 bases and J by 1 base, with 9 bases between the two germline ends. The CDR3 DNA reads TGTGCCAGCAGCTCACGGACAGGCACAGATACGCAGTATTTT. It yields the protein CASSSRTGTDTQYF.

This clone was observed a single time. This chain uses TRBV6-5 with TRBJ1-5; no clear D gene. The CDR3 loop spans 13 amino acids. Germline CDR1 and CDR2: MNHEY and SVGAGI. V gave up 2 bases and J gave up 3 bases, with 5 bases separating them. This chain's CDR3 is CASSYTVNQPQHF. CDR3 DNA sequence: TGTGCCAGCAGTTACACAGTCAATCAGCCCCAGCATTTT.

The chain couples TRBV24-1 to TRBJ2-3; D is possibly TRBD2 (6 bases). Trimming stripped 4 bases from V and 9 bases from J, with 16 bases between. The CDR3 has 14 residues. Germline CDR1 KGHDR, CDR2 SFDVKD. The CDR3 sequence is CATSDQKVGRTQYF. The CDR3 DNA follows: TGTGCCACCAGTGACCAAAAAGTTGGGAGGACGCAGTATTTT.

This clone occurred once. V usage is TRBV28 and J usage is TRBJ1-4; 9 bases are a match to TRBD1. V lost 4 bases and J lost 8; bases outside the gene matches: 5. Germline V gives CDR1 MDHEN, CDR2 SYDVKM. The CDR3 sequence is 14 residues long. The CDR3 DNA is TGTGCCAGCAGTTCGGGACAGGGACGGGAAAAACTGTTTTTT. Translated: CASSSGQGREKLFF.

V and J are TRBV5-5 and TRBJ2-2, with D perhaps matching TRBD1 (6 bases). Germline CDR1 SGHKS, CDR2 YYEKEE (reference sequence). V was pared by 6 bases and J by 3 bases, with 15 bases between. The CDR3 totals 15 residues. The chain's CDR3 is CASILGGADTGELFF. The CDR3 nucleotides read TGTGCCAGCATCCTTGGGGGCGCGGACACCGGGGAGCTGTTTTTT.

The chain couples TRBV28 to TRBJ1-1; D is possibly TRBD1 (5 bases). Per germline, CDR1 MDHEN and CDR2 SYDVKM. The CDR3 covers 14 residues. V was pared by 7 bases and J by 3 bases, with 15 bases between. The DNA for the CDR3 is TGTGCCAGCACCCCATCGGGGGAGGACACTGAAGCTTTCTTT. Its protein product is CASTPSGEDTEAFF. Combining the CDR3 with reference TRBV28 and TRBJ1-1 gives the whole variable domain DVKVTQSSRYLVKRTGEKVFLECVQDMDHENMFWYRQDPGLGLRLIYFSYDVKMKEKGDIPEGYSVSREKKERFSLILESASTNQTSMYLCASTPSGEDTEAFFGQGTRLTVV.

V is TRBV7-9 and J is TRBJ2-4; D remains unclear. This CDR3 region has 16 residues. CDR1 is SEHNR and CDR2 is FQNEAQ in the germline V gene (reference sequence). Trimming took 1 base from V and 0 from J, leaving 10 bases between them. CDR3 region: CASSLGGDLAKNIQYF. CDR3 in DNA: TGTGCCAGCAGCTTAGGAGGAGACCTAGCCAAAAACATTCAGTACTTC.

The CDR3 region is CASSLLANEGEQYF. Written as DNA, the CDR3 is TGTGCCAGCTCCCTACTAGCGAACGAAGGGGAGCAGTACTTC. The rearrangement uses TRBV18 and TRBJ2-7; TRBD2 matches 7 bases. Looked up from germline, CDR1 is KGHSH and CDR2 is LQKENI. V lost 6 bases and J lost 7; bases outside the gene matches: 12. The CDR3 spans 14 residues.

The chain links TRBV6-6 to TRBJ1-1; a possible D gene is TRBD1 (5 bases). This CDR3 has 15 amino acids. Trimming took 3 bases from V and 2 from J, leaving 13 bases between them. Germline V lookup: CDR1 MNHNY, CDR2 SVGAGI (reference sequence). CDR3 DNA sequence: TGTGCCAGCAGTTATCAAGGGGCGGAAAACACTGAAGCTTTCTTT. Translating gives CASSYQGAENTEAFF.

This clone was observed once. The rearrangement uses TRBV20-1 and TRBJ1-2; D remains unclear. The CDR3 covers 11 residues. V was cut by 3 bases and J by 6 bases, with 8 bases left in between. Germline lookup yields CDR1 DFQATT and CDR2 SNEGSKA (reference sequence). CDR3 residues: CSASPGNGYTF. The DNA for the CDR3 is TGCAGTGCTAGTCCCGGGAATGGCTACACCTTC.